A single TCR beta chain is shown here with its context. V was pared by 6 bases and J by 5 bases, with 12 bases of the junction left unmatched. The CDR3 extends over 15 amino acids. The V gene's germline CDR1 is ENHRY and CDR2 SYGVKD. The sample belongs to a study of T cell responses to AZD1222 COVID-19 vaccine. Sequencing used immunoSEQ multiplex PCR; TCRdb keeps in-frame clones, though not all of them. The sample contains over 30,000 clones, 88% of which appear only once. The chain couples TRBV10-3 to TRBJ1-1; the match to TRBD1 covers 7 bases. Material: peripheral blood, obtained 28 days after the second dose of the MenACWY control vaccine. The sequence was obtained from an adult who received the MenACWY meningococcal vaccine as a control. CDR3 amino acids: CAIRSQGEVRTEAFF. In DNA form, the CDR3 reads TGTGCCATCAGGTCCCAGGGGGAGGTTCGGACTGAAGCTTTCTTT.